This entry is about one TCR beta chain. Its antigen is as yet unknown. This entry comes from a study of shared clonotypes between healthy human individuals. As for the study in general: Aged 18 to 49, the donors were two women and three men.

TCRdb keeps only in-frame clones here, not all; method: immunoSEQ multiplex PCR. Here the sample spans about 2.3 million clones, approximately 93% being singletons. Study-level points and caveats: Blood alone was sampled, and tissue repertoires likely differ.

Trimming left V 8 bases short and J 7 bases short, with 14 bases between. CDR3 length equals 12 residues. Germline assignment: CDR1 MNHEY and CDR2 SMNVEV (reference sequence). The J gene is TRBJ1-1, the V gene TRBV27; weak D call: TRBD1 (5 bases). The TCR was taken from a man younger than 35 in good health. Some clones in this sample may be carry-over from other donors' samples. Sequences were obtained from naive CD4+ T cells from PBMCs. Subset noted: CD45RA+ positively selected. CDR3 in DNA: TGTGCCAGCGGGACCCTCCGCCTTGAAGCTTTCTTT. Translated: CASGTLRLEAFF.